These 21 T cell receptor beta chains originate from one sample sequenced in a study of CD8+ T cells in alopecia areata (dated 2018 in TCRdb). The receptor library was made with the immunoSEQ multiplex PCR assay. RNA was extracted from all samples and reverse transcribed into cDNA as template for TCR sequencing. Drawn from immuneACCESS, this table holds only the in-frame rearrangements with V and J called that TCRdb kept. Clones are partly lost; checked studies trace under half to an unresolved V gene and leave the rest unexplained. A total of 200,000 or so clones appear in this sample, roughly 60% of them only once. More than 5.5% of the sample rests with the top ten. This specimen's time point label, per the study, means: roughly 24 weeks on oral tofacitinib. The sample's treatment or condition, from its label and the paper: oral pan-JAK inhibitor, 5-10 mg twice daily. Source: CD4+ T cells sorted from blood, taken at week 24, from a patient treated with tofacitinib. The receptors stem from a human donor with alopecia areata.

The chain recombines TRBV23-1 with TRBJ2-3; 11 bases line up with TRBD2. TRBV23-1 is annotated as an ORF whose role is uncertain. V trimming: 4 bases; J trimming: 2 bases; junction bases outside the gene matches: 5. The CDR3 totals 16 residues. The CDR3 loop is CASSLPGLAATDTQYF. In DNA, the CDR3 is TGCGCCAGCAGTCTCCCGGGACTAGCGGCCACAGATACGCAGTATTTT.

V and J are TRBV5-1 and TRBJ1-1, with D unclear. Deletions cut 1 base from V and 1 base from J, with 5 bases between. CDR3 length: 13 amino acids. Germline-derived CDR1 and CDR2 are SGHRS and YFSETQ. CDR3 region: CASSLPGNTEAFF. CDR3 sequence (DNA): TGCGCCAGCAGCTTGCCGGGGAACACTGAAGCTTTCTTT.

This clone has more than one count but fewer than ten. The rearrangement joins TRBV20-1 to TRBJ2-3, with D perhaps matching TRBD2 (5 bases). Trimming pared 2 bases from V and 11 bases from J, leaving 8 bases between. Germline assignment: CDR1 DFQATT and CDR2 SNEGSKA (reference sequence). This CDR3 is 10 amino acids long. CDR3 DNA sequence: TGCAGTGCTAGAAACGAGGGGCAGTATTTT. It yields the protein CSARNEGQYF.

The chain combines TRBV28 with TRBJ2-3, with 8 bases aligning to TRBD1. The CDR3 spans 15 residues. Trimming took 7 bases from V and 3 from J; bases not matched to a gene: 9. The germline V gene encodes CDR1 MDHEN and CDR2 SYDVKM. The CDR3 sequence: CASTSNRGTTDTQYF. CDR3 DNA sequence: TGTGCCAGCACCTCGAACAGGGGGACTACAGATACGCAGTATTTT.

This chain links TRBV19 with TRBJ1-2; TRBD1 agrees at 8 bases. J gave up 8 bases and V 7 bases, and 9 bases lay outside the gene matches. The CDR3 is made up of 13 amino acids. Looked up from germline, CDR1 is LNHDA and CDR2 is SQIVND (reference sequence). The CDR3 spells CASTDRTGYGYTF. CDR3 coding DNA: TGTGCCAGTACAGATCGGACAGGGTACGGCTACACCTTC.

This clone was detected once. The rearrangement uses TRBV5-1 and TRBJ2-5; TRBD2 aligns across 10 bases. Trimming cost V 2 bases and J 1 base; bases outside gene matches: 2. The germline V gene has CDR1 SGHRS and CDR2 YFSETQ. The CDR3 loop spans 15 amino acids. The CDR3, as DNA: TGCGCCAGCAGCTTACGACTAGCGGGCCAAGAGACCCAGTACTTC. Translating gives CASSLRLAGQETQYF.

This chain joins TRBV2 and TRBJ1-1; D not resolved. The CDR3 runs to 13 residues. V lost 4 bases, J lost 1 base, and 7 bases lay in between. The V gene's germline CDR1 is SNHLY and CDR2 FYNNEI. Here the CDR3 reads CASSVIRNTEAFF. The CDR3 DNA reads TGTGCCAGCAGTGTCATTCGGAACACTGAAGCTTTCTTT.

The chain couples TRBV29-1 to TRBJ2-1; no definite D call. This CDR3 spans 13 amino acids. Trimming left V 8 bases short and J 4 bases short, with 15 bases between. The germline V gene encodes CDR1 SQVTM and CDR2 ANQGSEA. CDR3 sequence: CSCRGSLYNEQFF. The CDR3, as DNA: TGCAGCTGTCGTGGGTCCCTGTACAATGAGCAGTTCTTC.

This chain connects TRBV19 to TRBJ2-2, with D tentatively TRBD1 (6 bases). Germline loops: CDR1 LNHDA, CDR2 SQIVND (reference sequence). With 3 bases removed from V and 0 bases from J, the gap between germline ends came to 23 bases. The CDR3 covers 20 residues. As DNA, the CDR3 is TGTGCCAGTAGTATTAATGACAGGCCCCAGGAGATTGCGAACACCGGGGAGCTGTTTTTT. Translation: CASSINDRPQEIANTGELFF.

This clone showed up just a few times. The chain uses TRBV5-1 and TRBJ1-1, with 7 positions matching TRBD1. Germline V gene sequence: CDR1 SGHRS, CDR2 YFSETQ. The CDR3 length is 15 residues. V lost 0 bases and J lost 1; bases outside the gene matches: 3. CDR3 loop: CASSLDAGGNTEAFF. The CDR3 DNA is TGCGCCAGCAGCTTGGACGCAGGGGGGAACACTGAAGCTTTCTTT.

To note about this clone: In the same sample, other DNA sequences code for this CDR3. V and J are TRBV28 and TRBJ2-1; D is unresolved. The CDR3 has 12 residues. The germline gives CDR1 MDHEN, CDR2 SYDVKM. Trimming took off 3 bases at V and 4 bases at J, with 4 bases between the two ends. The CDR3 is CASSLGYNEQFF. The DNA for the CDR3 is TGTGCCAGCAGTTTGGGATACAATGAGCAGTTCTTC.

This clone was counted a few times. The sample contains more than one DNA sequence encoding this CDR3. The CDR3 here is CASSQDGTQNTEAFF. CDR3 coding DNA: TGCGCCAGCAGCCAAGATGGGACACAGAACACTGAAGCTTTCTTT. The chain combines TRBV4-3 with TRBJ1-1; perhaps TRBD1 as D (6 bases). The germline V gene encodes CDR1 LGHNA and CDR2 YSLEER. Trimming stripped 0 bases from V and 1 base from J, with 9 bases between. This CDR3 has 15 amino acids.

The V call is TRBV7-2, the J call TRBJ1-1; D is ambiguous. Germline V gene lookup returns CDR1 SGHTA and CDR2 FQGNSA. The V gene lost 1 base and the J gene lost 6 bases, with 6 bases spanning the gap. The CDR3 spans 12 residues. CDR3 amino acids: CASSLGFAEAFF. The CDR3 bases are TGTGCCAGCAGCTTAGGTTTCGCTGAAGCTTTCTTT. The full variable domain, completed using reference TRBV7-2 and TRBJ1-1, is GAGVSQSPSNKVTEKGKDVELRCDPISGHTALYWYRQSLGQGLEFLIYFQGNSAPDKSGLPSDRFSAERTGGSVSTLTIQRTQQEDSAVYLCASSLGFAEAFFGQGTRLTVV.

The V and J genes are TRBV4-1 and TRBJ2-5, with D possibly matching TRBD2 (6 bases). CDR1 is MGHRA and CDR2 is YSYEKL in the germline V gene. The CDR3 loop spans 17 amino acids. The V and J ends lost 1 base and 1 base respectively, with 16 bases between them. CDR3: CASSQGRRGGSQETQYF. The CDR3 DNA sequence: TGCGCCAGCAGCCAAGGTCGGCGGGGAGGTTCCCAAGAGACCCAGTACTTC.

This clone was seen a handful of times. This CDR3 is also generated by other DNA sequences in the sample. V usage is TRBV9 and J usage is TRBJ2-5; D possibly corresponds to TRBD2 (5 bases). This CDR3 spans 13 amino acids. Germline CDR1 and CDR2: SGDLS and YYNGEE. V lost 2 bases and J 4 bases, leaving 9 bases between the germline ends. CDR3 sequence reads: CASSVSGRETQYF. The CDR3 region has the DNA TGTGCCAGCAGCGTCTCGGGGAGAGAGACCCAGTACTTC.

The V and J genes are TRBV19 and TRBJ1-1, with TRBD1 as a possible D gene (6 bases). The length of the CDR3 is 13 residues. Germline CDR1 is LNHDA and CDR2 is SQIVND (reference sequence). The germline V and J ends were trimmed by 5 bases and 1 base, with 8 bases remaining between them. CDR3 protein: CASSQQGNTEAFF. The DNA for the CDR3 is TGTGCCAGTAGTCAACAGGGGAACACTGAAGCTTTCTTT.

The chain joins TRBV7-9 to TRBJ2-5; no reliable D call. Trimming pared 5 bases from V and 9 bases from J, leaving 19 bases between. The CDR3 is 14 residues long. CDR1 SEHNR and CDR2 FQNEAQ come from the germline V gene (reference sequence). This CDR3 is CASSRGANSFSQYF. The CDR3 bases are TGTGCCAGCAGCCGAGGAGCCAATAGTTTTTCCCAGTACTTC.

J is TRBJ1-2 and V is TRBV5-1; possibly TRBD1 for D (6 bases). CDR1 SGHRS and CDR2 YFSETQ come from the germline V gene. Trimming took 0 bases from V and 4 from J, leaving 19 bases between them. The CDR3 has 17 residues. CDR3 sequence (DNA): TGCGCCAGCAGCTTGGGGATGACAGGTTCCTACTTCTATGGCTACACCTTC. Its translation: CASSLGMTGSYFYGYTF.

This clone appeared a few times. This chain uses TRBV6-6 with TRBJ2-1; 7 bases align to TRBD2. The V segment lost 5 bases and the J segment 2 bases; nucleotides outside the gene matches: 3. The CDR3 extends over 14 amino acids. Germline V gives CDR1 MNHNY, CDR2 SVGAGI (reference sequence). The CDR3 DNA reads TGTGCCAGCAGTGGGGGGGGTCCCTACAATGAGCAGTTCTTC. Translating gives CASSGGGPYNEQFF.

The gene calls are TRBV30 and TRBJ2-3; 9 bases fit TRBD1. CDR1 and CDR2 (germline): GTSNPN, SVGIG (reference sequence). The CDR3 sequence is 14 residues long. Trimming cost V 2 bases and J 4 bases; bases outside gene matches: 4. The CDR3 sequence is CAWSRGQGSDTQYF. CDR3 nucleotide sequence: TGTGCCTGGAGTAGAGGACAGGGGTCAGATACGCAGTATTTT.

This clone was detected only a few times. The CDR3 is CAWSRGLAGGNEQFF. CDR3 bases: TGTGCCTGGAGTCGCGGGCTAGCGGGGGGCAATGAGCAGTTCTTC. J is TRBJ2-1 and V is TRBV30, with 11 bases identical to TRBD2. This CDR3 is 15 amino acids long. From germline, CDR1 is GTSNPN and CDR2 SVGIG (reference sequence). V trimming: 2 bases; J trimming: 6 bases; junction bases outside the gene matches: 6.